This TCR beta chain was recovered during a study of response to subunit inactivated influenza vaccine. Germline V gene data show CDR1 as DFQATT and CDR2 as SNEGSKA (reference sequence). Trimming shortened V by 3 bases and J by 11 bases, and 23 bases separated the two germline ends. This CDR3 has 14 amino acids. TCRdb itself ran the RT-PCR reads through MiXCR, one entry per CDR3 protein. This sample has about 570,000 distinct CDR3 sequences; 12% occur once, and the top ten carry 10% to 13%. Sequenced material: PBMCs from blood, taken on the day of vaccination. This TCR was sampled from a man aged 50 to 59 who received an inactivated influenza vaccine. This chain connects TRBV20-1 to TRBJ2-7; D might be TRBD1 or TRBD2, each matching 5 bases. The CDR3 spells CSASSSRQGVGEYF. DNA for the CDR3: TGCAGTGCTAGTTCATCTCGGCAGGGAGTCGGCGAGTACTTC.